This T cell receptor (beta chain) appears in the sequencing data of a study of PD-1 blockade in classical Hodgkin lymphoma. The junction had 7 bases not matched to a gene; V was cut back by 3 bases and J by 6 bases. The CDR3 is made up of 14 amino acids. Germline V CDR1 and CDR2: LGHNA, YNFKEQ. This table comes from immunoSEQ multiplex PCR, and its TCRdb copy is limited to in-frame clones, with some not included. In the table there are some 93,000 clones, around nine tenths of which are singletons. After autologous stem cell transplantation all patients relapsed, and prior brentuximab vedotin exposure differed between cohorts.

The chain joins TRBV4-2 to TRBJ1-1, with TRBD1 matching over 7 bases. Specimen: peripheral blood mononuclear cells (PBMCs), collected at baseline. The TCR sequence derives from a human donor with classical Hodgkin lymphoma. The CDR3, as DNA: TGTGCCAGCAGCCAGCTACAGGGGTTGGCTGAAGCTTTCTTT. Protein: CASSQLQGLAEAFF.